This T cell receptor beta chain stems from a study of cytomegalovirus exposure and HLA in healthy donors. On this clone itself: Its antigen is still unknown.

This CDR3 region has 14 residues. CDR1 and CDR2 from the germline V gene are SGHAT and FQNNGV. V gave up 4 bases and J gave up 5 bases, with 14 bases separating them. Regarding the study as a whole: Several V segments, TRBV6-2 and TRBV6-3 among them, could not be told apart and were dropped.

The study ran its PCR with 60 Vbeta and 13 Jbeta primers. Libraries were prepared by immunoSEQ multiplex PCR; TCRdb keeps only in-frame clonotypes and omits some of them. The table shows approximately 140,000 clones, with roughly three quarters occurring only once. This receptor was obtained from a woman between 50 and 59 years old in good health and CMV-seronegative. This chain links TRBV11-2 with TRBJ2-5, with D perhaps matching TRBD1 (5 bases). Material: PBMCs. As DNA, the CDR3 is TGTGCCAGCAGCTCCCCCCCAGGGTACGAGACCCAGTACTTC. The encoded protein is CASSSPPGYETQYF. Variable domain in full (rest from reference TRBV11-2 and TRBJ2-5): EAGVAQSPRYKIIEKRQSVAFWCNPISGHATLYWYQQILGQGPKLLIQFQNNGVVDDSQLPKDRFSAERLKGVDSTLKIQPAKLEDSAVYLCASSSPPGYETQYFGPGTRLLVL.